The 16 T cell receptor beta chains listed next were all sequenced from one sample in a study of blood T cell repertoires in COVID-19. This table comes from immunoSEQ multiplex PCR, and its TCRdb copy is limited to in-frame clones, with some not included. This sample yields roughly 200,000 clones, of which about 84% are seen a single time; roughly 7.6% belongs to the top ten. The sample comprised peripheral blood. The origin of the receptors is a woman aged 80 or older with COVID-19, enrolled during active disease.

In its sample, this clone was seen a few times. This sequence joins TRBV19 and TRBJ2-3, with a weak D call TRBD1 (5 bases). V lost 5 bases to trimming and J lost 2 bases, with 8 bases between them. Germline V gene lookup returns CDR1 LNHDA and CDR2 SQIVND (reference sequence). This CDR3 is built from 13 residues. The CDR3 loop reads CASSRRATDTQYF. The CDR3 DNA reads TGTGCCAGTAGTCGCAGGGCCACAGATACGCAGTATTTT.

The genes are TRBV29-1 and TRBJ1-1; D is unresolved. CDR3 size: 14 residues. Per the germline V gene, CDR1 is SQVTM and CDR2 is ANQGSEA. V shed 4 bases and J shed 2 bases, with 14 bases lying between them. The CDR3 spells CSVVKGGLNTEAFF. In DNA form, the CDR3 reads TGCAGCGTTGTGAAGGGAGGGCTAAACACTGAAGCTTTCTTT.

The V call is TRBV5-3, the J call TRBJ2-2, with 10 nucleotides matching TRBD2. TRBV5-3 is marked as an open reading frame, function uncertain. This CDR3 contains 18 residues. Unmatched junction bases numbered 17, after V lost 10 bases and J lost 2 bases. CDR3: CAASRGLAGAFNTGELFF. The CDR3 bases are TGTGCCGCCTCGAGAGGGCTAGCGGGGGCCTTTAACACCGGGGAGCTGTTTTTT.

The CDR3 loop reads CASSRPPNRVLAGGTSYEQYF. The DNA for the CDR3 is TGTGCCAGCAGCCGTCCCCCTAATAGGGTCCTAGCGGGAGGTACTTCCTACGAGCAGTACTTC. The rearrangement uses TRBV7-8 and TRBJ2-7, with 11 bases lining up with TRBD2. The V and J ends lost 5 bases and 1 base, in that order; junction bases with no gene match: 22. Germline CDR1 SGHVS, CDR2 FQNEAQ. The CDR3 extends over 21 amino acids.

V gene TRBV27 combines with J gene TRBJ2-5, with 9 bases lining up with TRBD2. This CDR3 is 17 amino acids long. V gave up 1 base and J gave up 1 base; unmatched junction bases: 7. In germline, CDR1 is MNHEY, CDR2 SMNVEV (reference sequence). The CDR3 DNA is TGTGCCAGCAGTTTATTAAGGCTAGCGGGAACCCAAGAGACCCAGTACTTC. This gives the protein CASSLLRLAGTQETQYF.

This sequence joins TRBV7-3 and TRBJ1-2; TRBD1 matches 9 bases. This CDR3 comprises 14 residues. Germline-derived CDR1 and CDR2 are SGHTA and FQGTGA. The trim removed 5 bases at V and 5 bases at J, leaving 6 bases unmatched. For the CDR3, the DNA is TGTGCCAGCAGCCAAACAGGGGGCCCTTATGGCTACACCTTC. Amino acid sequence: CASSQTGGPYGYTF.

This chain connects TRBV10-3 to TRBJ1-3, with no clear D. CDR3 length: 15 amino acids. V was shortened by 6 bases and J by 0 bases, with 12 bases between the two germline ends. Germline assignment: CDR1 ENHRY and CDR2 SYGVKD. The CDR3 loop reads CAIRDLANSGNTIYF. The CDR3 DNA is TGTGCCATCAGGGACTTGGCGAACTCTGGAAACACCATATATTTT.

This clone was recorded at least ten times. The chain has TRBV15 and TRBJ1-5; no reliable D call. Germline V gives CDR1 LNHNV, CDR2 YYDKDF (reference sequence). V was clipped by 0 bases and J by 15 bases, with 15 bases between them. CDR3 length: 13 amino acids. CDR3: CATSRDEVGPSHF. CDR3 sequence (DNA): TGTGCCACCAGCAGAGATGAGGTCGGCCCCTCGCATTTT.

The rearrangement joins TRBV1 to TRBJ2-1; TRBD2, the table's D call, lacks a check against the DNA. TRBV1 constitutes a pseudogene. This CDR3 is built from 14 residues. The CDR3 DNA follows: TGCACCAGCAGCAAAGCGGGAGGTCTCTGTGAGCAGTTCTTC. It is translated as CTSSKAGGLCEQFF.

This clone was detected only a few times. This chain connects TRBV5-1 to TRBJ2-1; D is unclear. The germline gives CDR1 SGHRS, CDR2 YFSETQ. V lost 1 base and J 2 bases, leaving 13 bases between the germline ends. This CDR3 has 16 residues. For the CDR3, the DNA is TGCGCCAGCAGCTTGAAAGCTGAGTCTACCTACAATGAGCAGTTCTTC. As protein: CASSLKAESTYNEQFF.

The chain uses TRBV5-4 and TRBJ2-7, with 7 bases that match TRBD2. V dropped 0 bases and J dropped 2; count of bases not matched to a gene: 5. CDR1 SGHNT and CDR2 YYREEE come from the germline V gene (reference sequence). The CDR3 loop spans 15 amino acids. In DNA, the CDR3 is TGTGCCAGCAGCTTGGCTGGCGGGAGTACCTACGAGCAGTACTTC. Residues: CASSLAGGSTYEQYF.

The chain uses TRBV3-1 (or the pseudogene TRBV3-2) and TRBJ1-1, with D perhaps matching TRBD1 (5 bases). Germline loops: CDR1 LGHDT, CDR2 YNNKEL (reference sequence). Trimming removed 8 bases at V and 2 bases at J, with 21 bases between. The CDR3 consists of 16 residues. DNA of the CDR3: TGTGCCAGCCGGAGGGGTTTACCCCTCTCTAACACTGAAGCTTTCTTT. It yields the protein CASRRGLPLSNTEAFF.

This clone occurred once. The chain couples TRBV5-4 to TRBJ1-1; 9 nucleotides agree with TRBD1. This CDR3 has 15 residues. Trimming took 4 bases from V and 0 from J; bases not matched to a gene: 4. CDR1 SGHNT and CDR2 YYREEE come from the germline V gene (reference sequence). The CDR3 coding sequence is TGTGCCAGCAGCCCTACAGGGGGCTTGAACACTGAAGCTTTCTTT. It codes for CASSPTGGLNTEAFF.

The chain recombines TRBV2 with TRBJ2-5, with D maybe TRBD2 (6 bases). The CDR3 has 13 residues. The V end was cut by 4 bases, the J end by 9 bases, with 15 bases between. The germline V gene encodes CDR1 SNHLY and CDR2 FYNNEI. DNA of the CDR3: TGTGCCAGCAGTGGGGAGGCTGACGGGGCCCAGTACTTC. Amino acids: CASSGEADGAQYF. The full variable domain, rest sourced from reference TRBV2 and TRBJ2-5, is EPEVTQTPSHQVTQMGQEVILRCVPISNHLYFYWYRQILGQKVEFLVSFYNNEISEKSEIFDDQFSVERPDGSNFTLKIRSTKLEDSAMYFCASSGEADGAQYFGPGTRLLVL.

This chain uses TRBV18 with TRBJ1-6, with D maybe TRBD1 (5 bases). Germline values: CDR1 KGHSH, CDR2 LQKENI. CDR3 length: 14 amino acids. V lost 1 base and J 7 bases, leaving 8 bases between the germline ends. This CDR3 is CASSPRGPNSPLHF. CDR3 sequence (DNA): TGTGCCAGCTCACCACGGGGCCCGAATTCACCCCTCCACTTT.

This chain joins TRBV5-6 and TRBJ1-2; D may be TRBD1 (5 bases). Trimming shortened V by 0 bases and J by 2 bases, and 20 bases separated the two germline ends. The CDR3 is 18 residues long. Germline V gene data show CDR1 as SGHDT and CDR2 as YYEEEE. The chain's CDR3 is CASSLAGRVGRRNYGYTF. In DNA, the CDR3 is TGTGCCAGCAGCTTGGCTGGCAGGGTCGGGAGGAGAAACTATGGCTACACCTTC.